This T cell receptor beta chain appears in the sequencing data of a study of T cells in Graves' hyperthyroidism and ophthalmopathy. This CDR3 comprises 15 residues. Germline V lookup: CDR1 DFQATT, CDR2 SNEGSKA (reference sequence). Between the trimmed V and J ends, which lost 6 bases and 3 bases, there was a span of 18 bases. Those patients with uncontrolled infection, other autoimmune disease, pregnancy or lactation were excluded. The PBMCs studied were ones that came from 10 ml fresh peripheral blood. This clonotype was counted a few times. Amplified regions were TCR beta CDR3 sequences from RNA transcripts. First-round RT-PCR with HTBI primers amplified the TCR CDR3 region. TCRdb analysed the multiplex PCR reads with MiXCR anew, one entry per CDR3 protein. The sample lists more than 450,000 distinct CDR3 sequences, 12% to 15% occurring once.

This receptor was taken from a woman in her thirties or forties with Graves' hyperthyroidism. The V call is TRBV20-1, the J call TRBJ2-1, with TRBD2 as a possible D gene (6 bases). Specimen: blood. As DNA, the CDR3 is TGCAGTGCCCAATACCTAGCGCTATACTACAATGAGCAGTTCTTC. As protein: CSAQYLALYYNEQFF.